These T cell receptor beta chains were read from a single sample in a study of shared clonotypes between healthy human individuals. Sequencing was performed with immunoSEQ multiplex PCR; in TCRdb, only in-frame clones are kept and a portion is missing. The sample consists of around 2,000,000 clones, less than 95% of them appearing once. The specimen was naive CD8+ T cells sorted from blood. Receptors were obtained from a man in his late teens or twenties in good health. Each CDR3 is given with its conserved first and last residue.

>TRBV30
CAWSIGQANYYGYTF
>TRBV6-5
CASMDRSSYEQYF
>TRBV30
CACASFGRFNTEAFF
>TRBV5-1
CASGDSDTDTQYF
>TRBV11-2
CASSPEDNYNEQFF
>TRBV15
CATSRDAVAGYEQYF
>TRBV7-8
CASSSGQGTDTQYF
>TRBV4-3
CASSQDLGSPLHF
>TRBV29-1
CSVVDAGGENIQYF
>TRBV27
CASSSTGGYGYTF
>TRBV9
CASSVTGATNEKLFF
>TRBV30
CAWTGGEGQPQHF
>TRBV5-1
CASSMGQGDEQFF
>TRBV27
CASCMGEDQPQHF
>TRBV28
CASSFGLAGENQETQYF
>TRBV7-9
CASSSPDRVGHEQFF
>TRBV4-3
CASSPRSDGPDEKLFF
>TRBV27
CASGDRGAMSDTQYF
>TRBV5-6
CASSLGQGTQPQHF
>TRBV27
CASSHQDASYEQYF
>TRBV5-4
CASSLVETGTSSSGNTIYF
>TRBV6-6
CAASLGGSPLHF
>TRBV5-4
CASSHTGIGHYEQYF
>TRBV6-5
CASSSGAGELFF
>TRBV9
CASSVGANYEQYF
>TRBV27
CASSYISMGGAEDEQFF
>TRBV29-1
CSVEVGSGGTQYF
>TRBV27
CASSLTSGGQETQYF
>TRBV11-2
CASSPGGQFQYF
>TRBV27
CATRLVGGTGELFF
>TRBV10-2
CASSEAVSGNTIYF
>TRBV4-3
CASSQALSTTTDTQYF
>TRBV11-2
CASSFRGGPYEQYF
>TRBV27
CASSLGTSRINEQFF
>TRBV7-9
CASSLLGGTVRETQYF
>TRBV29-1
CSVDTPYGYTF
>TRBV7-9
CASSLGGLAGASSYEQYF
>TRBV28
CASTESGNTGELFF
>TRBV6-5
CASSYSAGRQTYEQYF
>TRBV5-1
CASSFEGGLETQYF
>TRBV30
CARSGTGGGYTF
>TRBV7-9
CASRPYWGAFF
>TRBV2
CASSGLALSTDTQYF
>TRBV27
CASSSPGLADTDTQYF